The 2 T cell receptor beta chains presented below share a single source sample, sequenced in a study of CD8 T cells in Susac syndrome. A quantity of roughly 0.5 to 1 ug RNA underwent reverse transcription using random hexamers. TCRdb reanalysed the immunoSEQ multiplex PCR reads using MiXCR and keeps one entry per CDR3 protein. The table has 55,000 to 85,000 distinct CDR3 sequences, over 90% seen once. Sequenced sample: CD4+ T cells from PBMCs. These TCRs come from a human donor with multiple sclerosis.

V and J are TRBV9 and TRBJ2-7; 8 nucleotides line up with TRBD2. After removal of 2 bases from V and 5 bases from J, the junction contained 3 bases not matched to a gene. Germline V gene data show CDR1 as SGDLS and CDR2 as YYNGEE. The length of the CDR3 is 13 residues. The CDR3 protein is CASSVDGGDEQYF. The CDR3 DNA reads TGTGCCAGCAGCGTCGACGGGGGGGACGAGCAGTACTTC.

The J gene is TRBJ1-2, the V gene TRBV20-1, with D tentatively TRBD1 (5 bases). The germline V gene has CDR1 DFQATT and CDR2 SNEGSKA (reference sequence). The CDR3 extends over 16 amino acids. V was cut by 6 bases and J by 0 bases, with 20 bases left in between. In DNA, the CDR3 is TGCAGTGCCCCCCGGGGGTGGCCAGTAGCTAACTATGGCTACACCTTC. Amino acid sequence: CSAPRGWPVANYGYTF.